The rows below give T cell receptor beta chains drawn from one sample of a study of T cells in Graves' hyperthyroidism and ophthalmopathy. TCRdb passed the multiplex PCR reads through MiXCR, listing each CDR3 protein once. The table lists about 400,000 distinct CDR3 sequences, roughly 14% of them singletons, with roughly 7.7% in the top ten. Sequenced: blood. The origin of the receptors is a woman under 30 with Graves' hyperthyroidism. The CDR3 runs from the conserved cysteine through the conserved F or W. D genes are given only for firm matches. A row's size may be missing; if present it is once, few, many or a size class.

d_gene	j_gene	v_gene	abundance	CDR3aa	CDR3nt
TRBD1	TRBJ2-7	TRBV18	many	CASSPGTGVDEQYF	TGTGCCAGCTCTCCCGGGACAGGGGTTGACGAGCAGTACTTC
TRBD2	TRBJ2-6	TRBV7-3	many	CASSIGLAGVGANVLTF	TGTGCCAGCAGCATTGGACTAGCGGGAGTTGGGGCCAACGTCCTGACTTTC
TRBD2	TRBJ2-7	TRBV10-3	NA	CAISSGLAGSSYEQYF	TGTGCCATCAGCTCGGGACTAGCGGGAAGCTCCTACGAGCAGTACTTC
NA	TRBJ2-7	TRBV7-6	many	CASSPGPIGYEQYF	TGTGCCAGCAGCCCGGGACCGATCGGCTACGAGCAGTACTTC
TRBD2	TRBJ2-3	TRBV7-8	many	CASSPRSLGLAGTDTQYF	TGTGCCAGCAGCCCGAGAAGTCTCGGACTAGCAGGGACAGATACGCAGTATTTT
NA	TRBJ1-5	TRBV5-8	many	CASSLRPVLSNQPQHF	TGTGCCAGCAGCCTCCGCCCCGTTCTGAGCAATCAGCCCCAGCATTTT
TRBD2	TRBJ2-1	TRBV5-1	many	CASSLDASGNREQFF	TGCGCCAGCAGCTTGGATGCTAGCGGGAACCGCGAGCAGTTCTTC
TRBD1	TRBJ2-7	TRBV18	many	CASSPRTGWWEQYF	TGTGCCAGCTCACCAAGGACAGGGTGGTGGGAGCAGTACTTC
TRBD1	TRBJ2-1	TRBV6-1	NA	CASISRTGDFNEQFF	TGTGCCAGCATCTCGAGGACAGGGGATTTCAATGAGCAGTTCTTC
NA	TRBJ2-6	TRBV3-1	many	CASSPAPLGFTLAGANVLTF	TGTGCCAGCAGCCCAGCGCCCCTCGGTTTTACTCTGGCTGGGGCCAACGTCCTGACTTTC
NA	TRBJ1-2	TRBV3-1	many	CASSLTSGSYGYTF	TGTGCCAGCAGCCTAACAAGTGGGAGCTATGGCTACACCTTC
TRBD1	TRBJ2-5	TRBV15	NA	CATSGGDRDQETQYF	TGTGCCACCAGCGGGGGGGACAGGGACCAAGAGACCCAGTACTTC
TRBD1	TRBJ1-5	TRBV2	NA	CANSGQGGIQPQHF	TGTGCCAATTCGGGACAGGGGGGAATCCAGCCCCAGCATTTT
NA	TRBJ2-7	TRBV24-1	many	CATSDFDYYEQYF	TGTGCCACCAGTGATTTTGACTACTACGAGCAGTACTTC
TRBD2	TRBJ2-3	TRBV6-5	many	CASSYSRGGSTDTQYF	TGTGCCAGCAGTTACTCGAGGGGCGGGAGTACAGATACGCAGTATTTT
NA	TRBJ2-1	TRBV3-1	many	CASSQASVNEQFF	TGTGCCAGCAGCCAAGCTAGCGTCAATGAGCAGTTCTTC
TRBD1	TRBJ2-5	TRBV15	many	CATSRDTDRVGETQYF	TGTGCCACCAGCAGAGATACTGACAGGGTAGGAGAGACCCAGTACTTC
NA	TRBJ2-7	TRBV4-2	many	CASSQEVGQGGYEQYF	TGTGCCAGCAGCCAAGAAGTTGGGCAGGGAGGTTACGAGCAGTACTTC
NA	TRBJ1-2	TRBV7-2	once	CASSLVKSTNYGYTF	TGTGCCAGCAGCTTAGTAAAATCTACGAACTATGGCTACACCTTC
TRBD1	TRBJ2-3	TRBV11-2	many	CASKKADRDTQYF	TGTGCCAGCAAGAAGGCGGACAGGGATACGCAGTATTTT
TRBD1	TRBJ2-7	TRBV6-1	many	CASKRQGRQYF	TGTGCCAGCAAAAGACAGGGGAGGCAGTACTTC
NA	TRBJ1-1	TRBV20-1	many	CSAKERETEAFF	TGCAGTGCTAAAGAACGGGAGACTGAAGCTTTCTTT
TRBD2	TRBJ2-7	TRBV6-2/TRBV6-3	many	CASRTASSGKYEQYF	TGTGCCAGCAGAACGGCCTCTAGCGGGAAGTACGAGCAGTACTTC
NA	TRBJ2-2	TRBV2	many	CASIRGPGTGELFF	TGTGCCAGCATTAGGGGCCCCGGGACCGGGGAGCTGTTTTTT
TRBD2	TRBJ2-1	TRBV7-6	many	CASSPGTSGSSYNEQFF	TGTGCCAGCAGCCCCGGGACTAGCGGGAGCTCCTACAATGAGCAGTTCTTC
NA	TRBJ2-2	TRBV9	NA	CASSVLVNTGELFF	TGTGCCAGCAGCGTACTAGTTAACACCGGGGAGCTGTTTTTT
NA	TRBJ2-7	TRBV7-8	many	CASSNKRGGHQLYEQYF	TGTGCCAGCAGCAACAAAAGGGGGGGACACCAGCTCTACGAGCAGTACTTC
NA	TRBJ1-5	TRBV20-1	NA	CSAILPGYGRQHF	TGCAGTGCTATTCTTCCAGGGTATGGCCGCCAGCATTTT
NA	TRBJ2-7	TRBV30	NA	CAWGTGTETYEQYF	TGTGCCTGGGGAACCGGGACGGAGACCTACGAGCAGTACTTC
NA	TRBJ2-7	TRBV28	many	CASSLGYYEQYF	TGTGCCAGCAGTTTGGGGTACTACGAGCAGTACTTC
TRBD1	TRBJ1-1	TRBV2	many	CASSGRQGERMNTEAFF	TGTGCCAGCAGTGGGAGACAGGGGGAGAGGATGAACACTGAAGCTTTCTTT
NA	TRBJ1-2	TRBV30	many	CAWSGERGGNYGYTF	TGTGCCTGGAGTGGGGAGAGGGGAGGGAACTATGGCTACACCTTC
NA	TRBJ2-1	TRBV27	many	CASSLRVNGYNEQFF	TGTGCCAGCAGTTTGAGGGTGAATGGCTACAATGAGCAGTTCTTC
TRBD1	TRBJ1-1	TRBV2	NA	CASSPGTGGAFSEAFF	TGTGCCAGCAGTCCCGGGACAGGGGGCGCGTTCTCCGAAGCTTTCTTT
TRBD2	TRBJ2-7	TRBV19	many	CASSILTSGSYEQYF	TGTGCCAGTAGTATTTTGACTAGCGGGAGTTACGAGCAGTACTTC
TRBD2	TRBJ2-1	TRBV4-1	NA	CTSSPSGSEQFF	TGCACCAGCAGCCCCAGCGGGAGTGAGCAGTTCTTC
TRBD2	TRBJ2-1	TRBV20-1	many	CSAGPWGSGRAHEQFF	TGCAGTGCTGGCCCTTGGGGTAGCGGGAGGGCGCATGAGCAGTTCTTC
NA	TRBJ1-2	TRBV20-1	NA	CSATPPGGLGYTF	TGCAGTGCTACCCCGCCCGGGGGTCTTGGCTACACCTTC
TRBD1	TRBJ1-6	TRBV11-2	NA	CASSFIQGQSPLHF	TGTGCCAGCAGCTTCATCCAGGGACAGTCACCCCTCCACTTT
TRBD2	TRBJ2-3	TRBV10-3	NA	CAISGAGLAGGPTDTQYF	TGTGCCATCAGTGGCGCGGGACTAGCGGGAGGGCCTACAGATACGCAGTATTTT
NA	TRBJ2-2	TRBV6-1	many	CASRKGGGELFF	TGTGCCAGCCGGAAGGGAGGCGGGGAGCTGTTTTTT
TRBD1	TRBJ2-5	TRBV6-1	many	CASSHTAGGQETQYF	TGTGCCAGCAGTCACACCGCAGGGGGTCAAGAGACCCAGTACTTC
NA	TRBJ2-5	TRBV5-1	many	CASRPPDETQYF	TGCGCCAGCAGACCCCCGGACGAGACCCAGTACTTC
NA	TRBJ2-5	TRBV13	many	CASSRDRDSEGGKTQYF	TGTGCCAGCAGCCGGGACCGGGACTCCGAGGGGGGAAAGACCCAGTACTTC
NA	TRBJ2-5	TRBV5-1	many	CASSLAVNQETQYF	TGCGCCAGCAGCTTGGCCGTTAATCAAGAGACCCAGTACTTC